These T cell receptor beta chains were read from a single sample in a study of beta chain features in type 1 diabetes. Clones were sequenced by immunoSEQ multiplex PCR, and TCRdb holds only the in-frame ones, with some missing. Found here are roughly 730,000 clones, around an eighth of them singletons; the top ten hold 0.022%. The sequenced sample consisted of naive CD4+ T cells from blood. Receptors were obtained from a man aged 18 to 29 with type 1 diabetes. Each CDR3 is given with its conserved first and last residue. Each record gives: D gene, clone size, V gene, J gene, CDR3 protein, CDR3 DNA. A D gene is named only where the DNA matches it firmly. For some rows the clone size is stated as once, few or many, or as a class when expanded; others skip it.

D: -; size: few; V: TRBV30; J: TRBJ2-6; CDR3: CAWSVLRLQGSGANVLTF; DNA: TGTGCCTGGAGTGTACTCCGTTTACAGGGCTCTGGGGCCAACGTCCTGACTTTC
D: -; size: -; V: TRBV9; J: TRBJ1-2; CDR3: CASSVATDSRMGYTF; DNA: TGTGCCAGCAGCGTAGCTACGGACAGTCGAATGGGCTACACCTTC
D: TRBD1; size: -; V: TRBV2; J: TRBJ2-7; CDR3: CAGSYRGAYEQYF; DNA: TGTGCCGGGTCTTACAGGGGCGCCTACGAGCAGTACTTC
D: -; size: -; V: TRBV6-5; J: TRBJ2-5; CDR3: CASSGTETQYF; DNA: TGTGCCAGCAGTGGAACAGAGACCCAGTACTTC
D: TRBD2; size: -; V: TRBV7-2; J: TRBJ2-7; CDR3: CASSIASGGTTYEQYF; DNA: TGTGCCAGCAGCATCGCTAGCGGGGGGACGACCTACGAGCAGTACTTC
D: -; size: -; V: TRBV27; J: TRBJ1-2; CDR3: CASSLSGVDGYTF; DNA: TGTGCCAGCAGTTTGTCAGGGGTTGATGGCTACACCTTC
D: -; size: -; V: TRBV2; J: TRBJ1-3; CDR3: CASRIQRSGNTIYF; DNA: TGTGCCAGCAGGATTCAGAGGTCTGGAAACACCATATATTTT
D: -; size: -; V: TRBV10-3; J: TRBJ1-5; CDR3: CAISDRQATNQPQHF; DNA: TGTGCCATCAGTGACCGGCAGGCTACAAATCAGCCCCAGCATTTT
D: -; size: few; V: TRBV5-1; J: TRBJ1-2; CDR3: CASSLDGAGHYGYTF; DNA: TGCGCCAGCAGCTTGGACGGGGCCGGGCACTATGGCTACACCTTC
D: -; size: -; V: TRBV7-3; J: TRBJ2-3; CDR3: CASSLMADTQYF; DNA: TGTGCCAGCAGCTTAATGGCTGATACGCAGTATTTT
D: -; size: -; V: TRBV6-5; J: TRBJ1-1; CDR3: CASSYPGGGWTEAFF; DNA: TGTGCCAGCAGTTACCCGGGAGGGGGATGGACTGAAGCTTTCTTT
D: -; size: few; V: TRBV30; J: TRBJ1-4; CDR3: CAWSEQGEKLFF; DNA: TGTGCCTGGAGTGAACAGGGCGAAAAACTGTTTTTT